One sample yielded the 29 T cell receptor beta chains listed below, sequenced in a study of T cells in Graves' hyperthyroidism and ophthalmopathy. RNA transcripts were the template for amplifying TCR beta CDR3 regions. HTBI primers drove first-round RT-PCR of the TCR CDR3. MiXCR was run by TCRdb on the multiplex PCR reads, yielding one entry per CDR3 protein. The sample carries around 500,000 distinct CDR3 sequences, approximately 22% recorded once. Sequenced: blood. All receptors derive from a woman in her sixties or seventies with Graves' ophthalmopathy.

This clonotype has more than one count but fewer than ten. The chain joins TRBV29-1 to TRBJ1-1, with D possibly TRBD1 on 5 matching bases. V was shortened by 6 bases and J by 4 bases, with 18 bases between the two germline ends. The CDR3 loop spans 14 amino acids. The germline gives CDR1 SQVTM, CDR2 ANQGSEA. As DNA, the CDR3 is TGCAGCGTCCAACGGTTGGGGGGTGTCACTGAAGCTTTCTTT. Its translation is CSVQRLGGVTEAFF.

J is TRBJ2-3 and V is TRBV7-2; 7 nucleotides match TRBD2. Germline trimming cut 3 bases from V and 4 bases from J; bases unmatched to any gene: 13. The CDR3 spans 17 residues. The germline V gene encodes CDR1 SGHTA and CDR2 FQGNSA. The CDR3 reads CASSLGLAGVGADTQYF. Here the CDR3 DNA reads TGTGCCAGCAGCTTGGGGTTGGCGGGAGTGGGCGCAGATACGCAGTATTTT.

This clonotype was detected a few times. The rearrangement joins TRBV9 to TRBJ2-1; 10 nucleotides line up with TRBD2. Germline CDR1 is SGDLS and CDR2 is YYNGEE. The junction had 2 bases not matched to a gene; V was cut back by 0 bases and J by 8 bases. The CDR3 runs to 14 residues. CDR3 in amino acids: CASSVGLAGDEQFF. The CDR3 coding sequence is TGTGCCAGCAGCGTAGGGCTAGCGGGAGATGAGCAGTTCTTC.

In this sample, this clonotype turned up once. The genes are TRBV6-5 and TRBJ2-2; D not certain. V was clipped by 7 bases and J by 4 bases, with 4 bases between them. CDR3 length equals 11 residues. From germline, CDR1 is MNHEY and CDR2 SVGAGI. CDR3 nucleotides: TGTGCCAGCATTCTCACCGGGGAGCTGTTTTTT. This sequence encodes CASILTGELFF.

Ten or more counts support this clonotype. The chain recombines TRBV20-1 with TRBJ2-3; D gene ambiguous. V lost 2 bases and J lost 1, with 10 bases in between. This CDR3 region has 14 residues. Germline V gives CDR1 DFQATT, CDR2 SNEGSKA (reference sequence). The CDR3 coding sequence is TGCAGTGCTAGACCCCTGGCGGGCACAGATACGCAGTATTTT. Residues: CSARPLAGTDTQYF.

This clonotype was counted a few times. The chain carries TRBV12-5 and TRBJ2-5; 7 bases line up with TRBD2. The ends lost 4 bases at V and 1 base at J; junction bases unmatched: 3. The CDR3 length is 14 residues. CDR1 is LGHNT and CDR2 is FRNRAP in the germline V gene. CDR3 bases: TGTGCTAGTGGTTCTAGCGGCCTCCAAGAGACCCAGTACTTC. Protein product: CASGSSGLQETQYF.

The CDR3 nucleotides read TGTGCCTGGAGTGTACCTCGTTTAGGAGCTTTCTTT. Protein sequence: CAWSVPRLGAFF. The rearrangement links TRBV30 to TRBJ1-1; D not certain. The CDR3 sequence is 12 residues long. The V end lost 0 bases, the J end lost 10 bases, and 12 bases lay between the germline ends. The germline V gene has CDR1 GTSNPN and CDR2 SVGIG (reference sequence). The full variable domain, rest sourced from reference TRBV30 and TRBJ1-1, is SQTIHQWPATLVQPVGSPLSLECTVEGTSNPNLYWYRQAAGRGLQLLFYSVGIGQISSEVPQNLSASRPQDRQFILSSKKLLLSDSGFYLCAWSVPRLGAFFGQGTRLTVV.

The chain is built from TRBV20-1 and TRBJ2-1, with 13 bases lining up with TRBD2. Germline-derived CDR1 and CDR2 are DFQATT and SNEGSKA (reference sequence). V lost 0 bases, J lost 1 base, and 6 bases stayed unmatched. CDR3 length: 18 residues. The CDR3 region has the DNA TGCAGTGCTAGAGATCCACTAGCGGGAGGGGGGTCCTACAATGAGCAGTTCTTC. Its protein product is CSARDPLAGGGSYNEQFF.

The chain links TRBV12-5 to TRBJ2-7; 7 bases align to TRBD1. Germline assignment: CDR1 LGHNT and CDR2 FRNRAP. CDR3 size: 14 residues. The junction had 5 bases not matched to a gene; V was cut back by 6 bases and J by 0 bases. CDR3 nucleotide sequence: TGTGCTAGTGGCCAGGACAGGAGCTCCTACGAGCAGTACTTC. This gives the protein CASGQDRSSYEQYF.

This clonotype was recorded many times. The CDR3 DNA follows: TGTGCCTGGAATAGCGGGAGTGGGTACAATGAGCAGTTCTTC. It yields the protein CAWNSGSGYNEQFF. The chain is built from TRBV30 and TRBJ2-1; 9 nucleotides align to TRBD2. The J segment lost 4 bases and the V segment lost 4 bases, leaving 5 bases of the junction unmatched. Looked up from germline, CDR1 is GTSNPN and CDR2 is SVGIG (reference sequence). This CDR3 has 14 residues.

This clonotype came up many times. This sequence joins TRBV11-3 and TRBJ1-2; TRBD1 matches at 7 bases. J gave up 9 bases and V 3 bases, and 4 bases lay outside the gene matches. Per germline, CDR1 SGHNT and CDR2 YENEEA. This CDR3 has 12 amino acids. CDR3 residues: CASSFSGGSYTF. In DNA form, the CDR3 reads TGTGCCAGCAGCTTCTCAGGGGGTAGCTACACCTTC. Combining the CDR3 with reference TRBV11-3 and TRBJ1-2 gives the whole variable domain EAGVVQSPRYKIIEKKQPVAFWCNPISGHNTLYWYLQNLGQGPELLIRYENEEAVDDSQLPKDRFSAERLKGVDSTLKIQPAELGDSAVYLCASSFSGGSYTFGSGTRLTVV.

Only a few counts were recorded for this clonotype. The rearrangement uses TRBV7-3 and TRBJ2-1; 10 bases fit TRBD2. Trimming took 2 bases from V and 0 from J; bases not matched to a gene: 10. Germline CDR1 reads SGHTA; CDR2 reads FQGTGA. The CDR3 is 19 residues long. As DNA, the CDR3 is TGTGCCAGCAGCTTATCGGTTAGCGGGAGGTTGAGCTCCTACAATGAGCAGTTCTTC. Protein: CASSLSVSGRLSSYNEQFF.

The V gene is TRBV5-5, the J gene TRBJ2-1, with 11 nucleotides matching TRBD2. The junction had 9 bases not matched to a gene; V was cut back by 2 bases and J by 8 bases. CDR3 length equals 16 residues. Germline assignment: CDR1 SGHKS and CDR2 YYEKEE (reference sequence). CDR3 nucleotides: TGTGCCAGCAGCTTCGGAGGGGGACTAGCGGTCCATGAGCAGTTCTTC. Its translation: CASSFGGGLAVHEQFF.

This rearrangement joins TRBV3-1 to TRBJ2-3; 7 nucleotides line up with TRBD2. Germline lookup yields CDR1 LGHDT and CDR2 YNNKEL (reference sequence). V was clipped by 4 bases and J by 2 bases; unmatched bases: 6. CDR3 length equals 15 residues. CDR3 region: CASSPKGLPTDTQYF. Here the CDR3 DNA reads TGTGCCAGCAGCCCTAAGGGACTACCCACAGATACGCAGTATTTT.

This clonotype was picked up many times. The gene calls are TRBV28 and TRBJ1-5; D might be TRBD1 (5 bases). The CDR3 extends over 19 amino acids. V was cut by 2 bases and J by 3 bases, with 23 bases left in between. Germline assignment: CDR1 MDHEN and CDR2 SYDVKM. Written as DNA, the CDR3 is TGTGCCAGCAGTTTACTTTTATTTCGGGGGAAAGGAATCAATCAGCCCCAGCATTTT. Its translation is CASSLLLFRGKGINQPQHF.

V gene TRBV15 combines with J gene TRBJ1-1; D possibly corresponds to TRBD1 (5 bases). V lost 0 bases to trimming and J lost 5 bases, with 13 bases between them. The CDR3 length is 15 residues. CDR1 and CDR2 from the germline V gene are LNHNV and YYDKDF (reference sequence). The CDR3 reads CATSRDGGALTEAFF. CDR3 sequence (DNA): TGTGCCACCAGCAGAGACGGAGGGGCGCTTACTGAAGCTTTCTTT.

The CDR3 DNA reads as TGTGCCAGCAGCTCTGGACTAGCGGGAGCTTCGGGGGAGCTGTTTTTT. Its translation: CASSSGLAGASGELFF. The chain recombines TRBV7-3 with TRBJ2-2, with 13 bases fitting TRBD2. The CDR3 has 16 residues. Unmatched junction bases numbered 7, after V lost 4 bases and J lost 8 bases. Germline assignment: CDR1 SGHTA and CDR2 FQGTGA.

This chain links TRBV6-2 or TRBV6-3 with TRBJ2-7; TRBD1 matches at 7 bases. The CDR3 has 14 amino acids. The germline V gene has CDR1 MNHEY and CDR2 SVGEGT. Trimming took 5 bases from V and 3 from J; bases not matched to a gene: 7. In DNA, the CDR3 is TGTGCCAGCAGTGCCGAGGGGGCCGACTACGAGCAGTACTTC. It specifies CASSAEGADYEQYF.

This clonotype was seen more than once but under ten times. The V call is TRBV29-1, the J call TRBJ1-2; possible D gene TRBD1, 6 bases. CDR1 and CDR2 from the germline V gene are SQVTM and ANQGSEA. V lost 1 base and J lost 5, with 11 bases in between. The CDR3 is made up of 13 amino acids. As DNA, the CDR3 is TGCAGCGTTGAAGGGGGGCCAAGGTATGGCTACACCTTC. It translates to CSVEGGPRYGYTF.

This clonotype was detected many times. The rearrangement links TRBV12-3 or TRBV12-4 to TRBJ1-1; 7 bases fit TRBD1. Trimming cost V 6 bases and J 2 bases; bases outside gene matches: 9. The CDR3 covers 15 residues. The CDR3 protein is CASRPSTGVNTEAFF. In DNA, the CDR3 is TGTGCCAGCAGACCCAGCACAGGGGTAAACACTGAAGCTTTCTTT.

This clonotype occurred a few times. This chain connects TRBV18 to TRBJ1-4; possibly TRBD1 for D (5 bases). V shed 3 bases and J shed 7 bases, with 18 bases lying between them. CDR3 length: 16 amino acids. CDR1 KGHSH and CDR2 LQKENI come from the germline V gene. CDR3 amino acids: CASSPTGPGTGEKLFF. CDR3 DNA: TGTGCCAGCTCACCTACCGGGCCCGGGACCGGTGAAAAACTGTTTTTT.

V and J are TRBV12-3 or TRBV12-4 and TRBJ1-5, with a possible D match to TRBD1 (5 bases). V was cut by 5 bases and J by 6 bases, with 11 bases left in between. This CDR3 has 13 amino acids. This chain's CDR3 is CASSNQGPQPQHF. The CDR3 nucleotides are TGTGCCAGCAGTAACCAGGGACCTCAGCCCCAGCATTTT.

This sequence joins TRBV20-1 and TRBJ2-5, with 7 bases matching TRBD2. The V gene end was trimmed by 3 bases and the J gene end by 4 bases; junction bases not matched to a gene: 2. In germline, CDR1 is DFQATT, CDR2 SNEGSKA (reference sequence). This CDR3 contains 12 residues. CDR3 loop: CSASASGETQYF. The CDR3 DNA reads as TGCAGTGCTAGCGCTAGCGGAGAGACCCAGTACTTC.

This clonotype was counted between two and nine times. The chain links TRBV28 to TRBJ1-2; D is possibly TRBD1 (6 bases). The CDR3 covers 11 residues. The germline V gene encodes CDR1 MDHEN and CDR2 SYDVKM. The ends were cut back, 6 bases at V and 6 bases at J, with 8 bases in the middle. Here the CDR3 reads CASRGQNGYTF. CDR3 nucleotide sequence: TGTGCCAGCAGAGGACAGAATGGCTACACCTTC.

This clonotype was counted a few times. This chain uses TRBV2 with TRBJ2-3, with TRBD2 matching 8 bases. After removal of 3 bases from V and 3 bases from J, the junction contained 8 bases not matched to a gene. Germline V lookup: CDR1 SNHLY, CDR2 FYNNEI. The CDR3 loop spans 16 amino acids. DNA of the CDR3: TGTGCCAGCAGTGATATTACCAGCGGGAGAACAGATACGCAGTATTTT. This encodes CASSDITSGRTDTQYF.

This clonotype appeared many times. The rearrangement links TRBV12-3 or TRBV12-4 to TRBJ2-7; D is unclear. The CDR3 has 17 residues. Deletions cut 2 bases from V and 0 bases from J, with 17 bases between. In DNA form, the CDR3 reads TGTGCCAGCAGTTTAAGGGTCGGGCCAGCGAGCTCCTACGAGCAGTACTTC. Translation gives CASSLRVGPASSYEQYF.

The V call is TRBV12-3 or TRBV12-4, the J call TRBJ2-7, with D perhaps given as TRBD1 or TRBD2 (5 bases each). CDR3 length equals 14 residues. Trimming removed 4 bases from V and 6 bases from J, with 16 bases in between. Written as DNA, the CDR3 is TGTGCCAGCAGTTCCCCAGGGACCGCTACCGAGCAGTACTTC. Protein sequence: CASSSPGTATEQYF.

This clonotype showed up many times. This sequence joins TRBV7-3 and TRBJ2-2, with TRBD2 as a possible D gene (5 bases). CDR1 and CDR2 from the germline V gene are SGHTA and FQGTGA. This CDR3 is built from 15 residues. The V and J ends lost 1 base and 0 bases respectively, with 6 bases between them. The CDR3 protein is CASSLRGANTGELFF. CDR3 coding DNA: TGTGCCAGCAGCTTAAGGGGAGCGAACACCGGGGAGCTGTTTTTT.

This sequence joins TRBV24-1 and TRBJ2-7; D gene uncertain. The V gene lost 0 bases and the J gene lost 3 bases, with 8 bases spanning the gap. The CDR3 is made up of 14 amino acids. Germline V CDR1 and CDR2: KGHDR, SFDVKD. The CDR3: CATSDLGRFYEQYF. The CDR3 bases are TGTGCCACCAGTGATTTGGGCAGATTCTACGAGCAGTACTTC.